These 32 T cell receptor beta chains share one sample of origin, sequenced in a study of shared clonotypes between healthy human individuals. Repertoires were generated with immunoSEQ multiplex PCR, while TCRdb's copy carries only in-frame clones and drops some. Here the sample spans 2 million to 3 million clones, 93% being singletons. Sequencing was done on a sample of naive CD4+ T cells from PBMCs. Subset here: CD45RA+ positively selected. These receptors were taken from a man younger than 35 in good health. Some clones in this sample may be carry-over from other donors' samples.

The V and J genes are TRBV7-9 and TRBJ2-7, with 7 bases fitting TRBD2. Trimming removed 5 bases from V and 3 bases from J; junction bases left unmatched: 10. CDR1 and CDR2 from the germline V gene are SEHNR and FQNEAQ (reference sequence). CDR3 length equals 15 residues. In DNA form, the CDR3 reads TGTGCCAGCAGCCGCCAAACCGGGGGGAACTACGAGCAGTACTTC. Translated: CASSRQTGGNYEQYF.

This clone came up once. Here the CDR3 reads CASSENPRRGSYEQYF. Written as DNA, the CDR3 is TGCGCCAGCAGTGAGAATCCGAGGAGGGGATCCTACGAGCAGTACTTC. The chain carries TRBV10-1 and TRBJ2-7, with D possibly being TRBD2 (6 bases). Germline lookup yields CDR1 WNHNN and CDR2 SYGVQD (reference sequence). The CDR3 has 16 residues. V lost 2 bases to trimming and J lost 1 base, with 15 bases between them.

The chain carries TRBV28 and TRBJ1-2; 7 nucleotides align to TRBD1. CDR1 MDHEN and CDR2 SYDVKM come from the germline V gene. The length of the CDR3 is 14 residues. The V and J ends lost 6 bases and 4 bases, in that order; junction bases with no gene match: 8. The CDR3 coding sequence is TGTGCCAGCAGGGTTGGGGACAGAGCCTATGGCTACACCTTC. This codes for CASRVGDRAYGYTF.

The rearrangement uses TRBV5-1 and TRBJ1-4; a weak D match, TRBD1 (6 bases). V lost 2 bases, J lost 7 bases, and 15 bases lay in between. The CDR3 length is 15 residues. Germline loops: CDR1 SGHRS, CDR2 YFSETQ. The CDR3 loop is CASSFGGRAGEKLFF. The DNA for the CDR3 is TGCGCCAGCAGCTTTGGGGGCAGGGCGGGTGAAAAACTGTTTTTT.

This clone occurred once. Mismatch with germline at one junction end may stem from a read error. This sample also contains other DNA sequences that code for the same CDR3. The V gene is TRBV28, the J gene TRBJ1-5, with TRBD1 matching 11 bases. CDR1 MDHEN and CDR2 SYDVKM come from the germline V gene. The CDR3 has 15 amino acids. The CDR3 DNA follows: TGTGCCAGCAGTCTAAGGACAGGGGGCAAACAGCCCCAGCATTTT. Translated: CASSLRTGGKQPQHF.

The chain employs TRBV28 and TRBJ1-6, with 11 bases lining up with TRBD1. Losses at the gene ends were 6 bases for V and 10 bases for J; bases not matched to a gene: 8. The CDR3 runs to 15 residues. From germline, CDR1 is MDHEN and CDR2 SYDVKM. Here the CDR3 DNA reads TGTGCCAGCAGACCGGACAGGGGGCGCGGATCACCCCTCCACTTT. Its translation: CASRPDRGRGSPLHF.

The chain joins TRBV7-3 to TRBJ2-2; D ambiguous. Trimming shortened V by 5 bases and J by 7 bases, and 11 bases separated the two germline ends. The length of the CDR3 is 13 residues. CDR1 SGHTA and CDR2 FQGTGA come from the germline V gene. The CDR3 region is CASSPRWGGELFF. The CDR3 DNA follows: TGTGCCAGCAGCCCCCGTTGGGGCGGGGAGCTGTTTTTT.

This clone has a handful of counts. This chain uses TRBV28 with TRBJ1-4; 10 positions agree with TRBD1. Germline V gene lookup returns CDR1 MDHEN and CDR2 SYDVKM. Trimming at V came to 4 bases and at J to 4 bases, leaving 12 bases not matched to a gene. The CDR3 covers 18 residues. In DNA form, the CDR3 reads TGTGCCAGCAGTTCCCCCCTCGGGACAGGGGACGGTAATGAAAAACTGTTTTTT. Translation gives CASSSPLGTGDGNEKLFF.

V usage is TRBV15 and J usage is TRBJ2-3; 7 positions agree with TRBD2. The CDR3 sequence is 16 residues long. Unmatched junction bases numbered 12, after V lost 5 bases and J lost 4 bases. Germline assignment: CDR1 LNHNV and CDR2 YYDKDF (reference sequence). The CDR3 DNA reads TGTGCCACCAGCTCCCGATACGGGGGGATAGCAGATACGCAGTATTTT. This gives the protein CATSSRYGGIADTQYF.

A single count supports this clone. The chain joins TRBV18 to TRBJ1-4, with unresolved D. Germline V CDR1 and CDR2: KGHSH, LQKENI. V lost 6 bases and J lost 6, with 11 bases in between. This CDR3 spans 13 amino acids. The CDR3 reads CASSRESHEKLFF. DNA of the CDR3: TGTGCCAGCTCTCGGGAGTCGCATGAAAAACTGTTTTTT.

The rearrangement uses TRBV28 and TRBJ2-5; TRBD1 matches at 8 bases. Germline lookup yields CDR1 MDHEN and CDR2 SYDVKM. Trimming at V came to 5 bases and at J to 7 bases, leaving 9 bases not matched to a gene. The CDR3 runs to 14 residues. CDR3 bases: TGTGCCAGCAGTCCAGGGGGCGCCCCGGGGACCCAGTACTTC. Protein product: CASSPGGAPGTQYF.

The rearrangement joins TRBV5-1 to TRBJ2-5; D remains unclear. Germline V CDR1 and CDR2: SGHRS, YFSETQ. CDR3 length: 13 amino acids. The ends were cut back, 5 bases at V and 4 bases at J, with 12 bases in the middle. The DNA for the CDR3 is TGCGCCAGCAGGATCACCCCCGGAGAGACCCAGTACTTC. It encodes CASRITPGETQYF.

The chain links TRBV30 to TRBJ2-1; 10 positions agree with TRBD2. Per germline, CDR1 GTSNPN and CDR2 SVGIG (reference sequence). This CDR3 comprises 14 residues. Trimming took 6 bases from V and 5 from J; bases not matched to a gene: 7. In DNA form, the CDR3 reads TGTGCCTGCTCGTGGACTAGCGGCAACAATGAGCAGTTCTTC. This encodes CACSWTSGNNEQFF.

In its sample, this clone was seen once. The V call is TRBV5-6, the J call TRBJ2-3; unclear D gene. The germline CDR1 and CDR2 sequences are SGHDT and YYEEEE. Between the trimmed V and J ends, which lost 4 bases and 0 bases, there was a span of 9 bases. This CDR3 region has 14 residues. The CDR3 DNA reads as TGTGCCAGCAGCACGACACCTAGCACAGATACGCAGTATTTT. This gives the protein CASSTTPSTDTQYF. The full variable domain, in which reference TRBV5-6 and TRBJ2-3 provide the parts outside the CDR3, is DAGVTQSPTHLIKTRGQQVTLRCSPKSGHDTVSWYQQALGQGPQFIFQYYEEEERQRGNFPDRFSGHQFPNYSSELNVNALLLGDSALYLCASSTTPSTDTQYFGPGTRLTVL.

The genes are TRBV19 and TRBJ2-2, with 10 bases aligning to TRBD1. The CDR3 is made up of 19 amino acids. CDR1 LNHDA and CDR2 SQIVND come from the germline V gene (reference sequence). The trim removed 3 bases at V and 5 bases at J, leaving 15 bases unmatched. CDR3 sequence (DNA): TGTGCCAGTAGTATGCCGACAGGGGGCAAACTCGGTGAGACCGGGGAGCTGTTTTTT. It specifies CASSMPTGGKLGETGELFF.

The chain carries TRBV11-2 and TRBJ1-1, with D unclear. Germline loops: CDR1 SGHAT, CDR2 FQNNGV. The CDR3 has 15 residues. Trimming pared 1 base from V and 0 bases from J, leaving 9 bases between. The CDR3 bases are TGTGCCAGCAGCTTAGTGCGGACTATGAACACTGAAGCTTTCTTT. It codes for CASSLVRTMNTEAFF.

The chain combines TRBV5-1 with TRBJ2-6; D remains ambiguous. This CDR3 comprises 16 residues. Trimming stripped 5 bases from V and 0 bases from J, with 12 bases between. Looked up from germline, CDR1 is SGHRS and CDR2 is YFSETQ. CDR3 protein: CASSSTVSSGANVLTF. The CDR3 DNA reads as TGCGCCAGCAGTAGCACAGTCTCCTCTGGGGCCAACGTCCTGACTTTC.

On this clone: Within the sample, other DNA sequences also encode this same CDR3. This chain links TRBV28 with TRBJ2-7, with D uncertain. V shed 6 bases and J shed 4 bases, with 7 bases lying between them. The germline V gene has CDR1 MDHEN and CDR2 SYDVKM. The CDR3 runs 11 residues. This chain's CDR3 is CASSRLYEQYF. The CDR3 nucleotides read TGTGCCAGCAGCCGTCTGTACGAGCAGTACTTC.

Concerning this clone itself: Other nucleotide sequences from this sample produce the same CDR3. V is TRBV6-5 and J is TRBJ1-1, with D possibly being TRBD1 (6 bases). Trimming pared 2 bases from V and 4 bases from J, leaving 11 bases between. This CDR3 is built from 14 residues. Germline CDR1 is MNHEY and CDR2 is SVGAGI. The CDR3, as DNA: TGTGCCAGCAGTTACCGGGGGGGCGGCACTGAAGCTTTCTTT. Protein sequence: CASSYRGGGTEAFF.

The CDR3 DNA reads as TGTGCCAGCTCACCAACTAGCGGGGCAGATACGCAGTATTTT. Its protein product is CASSPTSGADTQYF. The chain combines TRBV18 with TRBJ2-3; TRBD2 agrees at 10 bases. CDR3 length equals 14 residues. Trimming took 2 bases from V and 4 from J; bases not matched to a gene: 0. CDR1 is KGHSH, CDR2 LQKENI, per germline.

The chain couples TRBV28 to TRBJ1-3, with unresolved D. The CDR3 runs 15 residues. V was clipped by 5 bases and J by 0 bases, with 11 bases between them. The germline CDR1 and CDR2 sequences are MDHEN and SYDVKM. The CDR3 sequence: CASSIQSPSGNTIYF. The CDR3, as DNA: TGTGCCAGCAGTATACAGAGCCCCTCTGGAAACACCATATATTTT.

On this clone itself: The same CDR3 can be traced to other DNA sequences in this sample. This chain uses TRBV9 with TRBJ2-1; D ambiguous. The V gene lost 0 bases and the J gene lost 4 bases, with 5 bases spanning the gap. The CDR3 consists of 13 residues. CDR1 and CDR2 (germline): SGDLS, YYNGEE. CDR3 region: CASSVGVYNEQFF. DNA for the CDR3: TGTGCCAGCAGCGTAGGCGTTTACAATGAGCAGTTCTTC. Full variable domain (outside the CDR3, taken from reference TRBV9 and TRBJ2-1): DSGVTQTPKHLITATGQRVTLRCSPRSGDLSVYWYQQSLDQGLQFLIQYYNGEERAKGNILERFSAQQFPDLHSELNLSSLELGDSALYFCASSVGVYNEQFFGPGTRLTVL.

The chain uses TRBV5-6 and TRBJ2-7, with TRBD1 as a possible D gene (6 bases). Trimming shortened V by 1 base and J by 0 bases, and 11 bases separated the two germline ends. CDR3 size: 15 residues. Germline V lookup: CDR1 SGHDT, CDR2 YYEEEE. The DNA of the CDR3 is TGTGCCAGCAGCTTGCCGGGACACCGCTCCTACGAGCAGTACTTC. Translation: CASSLPGHRSYEQYF.

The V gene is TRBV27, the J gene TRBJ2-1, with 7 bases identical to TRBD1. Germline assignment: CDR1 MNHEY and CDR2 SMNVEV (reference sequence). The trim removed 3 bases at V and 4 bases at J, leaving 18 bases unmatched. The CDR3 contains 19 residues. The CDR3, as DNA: TGTGCCAGCAGTTTGGGTTCGTATAGACAGGGACGGATTTACAATGAGCAGTTCTTC. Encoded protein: CASSLGSYRQGRIYNEQFF.

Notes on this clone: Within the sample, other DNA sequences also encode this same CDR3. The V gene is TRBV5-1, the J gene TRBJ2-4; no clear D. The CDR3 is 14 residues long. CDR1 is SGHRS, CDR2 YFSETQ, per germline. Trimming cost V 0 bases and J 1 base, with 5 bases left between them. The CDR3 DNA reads TGCGCCAGCAGCTTGGCCCTTGCCAAAAACATTCAGTACTTC. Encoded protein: CASSLALAKNIQYF.

CDR3 residues: CASSIGLTGGSYEQYF. The CDR3 DNA is TGTGCCAGTAGTATCGGTTTGACCGGGGGGTCCTACGAGCAGTACTTC. The rearrangement uses TRBV19 and TRBJ2-7; 7 nucleotides match TRBD2. The ends lost 3 bases at V and 1 base at J; junction bases unmatched: 9. Germline V gene sequence: CDR1 LNHDA, CDR2 SQIVND (reference sequence). The CDR3 is 16 amino acids.

The CDR3 is CACDSSYEQYF. The CDR3 coding sequence is TGTGCCTGCGACAGCTCCTACGAGCAGTACTTC. The chain employs TRBV30 and TRBJ2-7, with D tentatively TRBD1 (5 bases). V lost 6 bases, J lost 0 bases, and 6 bases lay in between. In germline, CDR1 is GTSNPN, CDR2 SVGIG (reference sequence). The CDR3 totals 11 residues.

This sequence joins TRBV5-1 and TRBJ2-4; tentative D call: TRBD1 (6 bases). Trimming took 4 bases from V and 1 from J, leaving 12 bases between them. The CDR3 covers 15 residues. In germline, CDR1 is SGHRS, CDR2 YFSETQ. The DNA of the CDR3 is TGCGCCAGCAGCCCAAGGGGGACGGCCAAAAACATTCAGTACTTC. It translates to CASSPRGTAKNIQYF.

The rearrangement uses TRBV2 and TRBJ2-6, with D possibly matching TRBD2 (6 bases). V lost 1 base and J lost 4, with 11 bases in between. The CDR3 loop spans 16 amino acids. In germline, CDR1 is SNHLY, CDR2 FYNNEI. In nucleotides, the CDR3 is TGTGCCAGCAGTGAAGGGCTGGGACTCGGGGCCAACGTCCTGACTTTC. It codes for CASSEGLGLGANVLTF.

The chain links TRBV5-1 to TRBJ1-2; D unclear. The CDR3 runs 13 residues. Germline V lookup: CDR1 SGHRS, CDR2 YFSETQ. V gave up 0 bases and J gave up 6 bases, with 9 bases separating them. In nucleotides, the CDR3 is TGCGCCAGCAGCTTGGAGGAGGGCAATGGCTACACCTTC. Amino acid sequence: CASSLEEGNGYTF.

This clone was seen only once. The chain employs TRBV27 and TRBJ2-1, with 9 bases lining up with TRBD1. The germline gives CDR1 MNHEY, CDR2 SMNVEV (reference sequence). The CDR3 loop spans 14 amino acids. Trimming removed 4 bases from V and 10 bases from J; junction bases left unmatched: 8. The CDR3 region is CASSSGTGFREQFF. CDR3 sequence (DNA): TGTGCCAGCAGTTCCGGGACAGGGTTCAGGGAGCAGTTCTTC.

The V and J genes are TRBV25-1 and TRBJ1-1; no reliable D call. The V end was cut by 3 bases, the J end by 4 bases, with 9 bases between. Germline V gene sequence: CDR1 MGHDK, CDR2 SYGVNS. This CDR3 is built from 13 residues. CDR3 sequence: CASSDRLSTEAFF. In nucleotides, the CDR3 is TGTGCCAGCAGTGACCGACTTTCCACTGAAGCTTTCTTT. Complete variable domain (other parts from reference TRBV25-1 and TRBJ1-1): EADIYQTPRYLVIGTGKKITLECSQTMGHDKMYWYQQDPGMELHLIHYSYGVNSTEKGDLSSESTVSRIRTEHFPLTLESARPSHTSQYLCASSDRLSTEAFFGQGTRLTVV.